This passage covers 3 T cell receptor beta chains from one sample sequenced in a study of blood T cell repertoires in COVID-19. Sequencing was performed with immunoSEQ multiplex PCR; in TCRdb, only in-frame clones are kept and a portion is missing. The sample consists of some 80,000 clones, roughly 82% of them appearing once. Source material: peripheral blood. The origin of the receptors is a human donor in a cohort sampled during active COVID-19.

V usage is TRBV4-2 and J usage is TRBJ1-3; 8 nucleotides line up with TRBD1. V was pared by 1 base and J by 3 bases, with 8 bases of the junction left unmatched. Germline CDR1 is LGHNA and CDR2 is YNFKEQ. The CDR3 extends over 17 amino acids. For the CDR3, the DNA is TGTGCCAGCAGCCAAGGGGCCCAGGGGGCGAATGGAAACACCATATATTTT. It specifies CASSQGAQGANGNTIYF.

This clone showed up just once. The chain employs TRBV12-2 and TRBJ2-7; TRBD2, the D gene given by the table, was not confirmed from the DNA. TRBV12-2 is recorded as a pseudogene. The length of the CDR3 is 12 residues. CDR3 coding DNA: TGTGCAAGTCGCAAGGGAGACTACGAGCAGTACTTC. Translated, it gives CASRKGDYEQYF.

The CDR3 sequence is CASSPGDNSPLHF. The CDR3 DNA follows: TGCGCCAGCAGCCCAGGGGATAATTCACCCCTCCACTTT. V gene TRBV10-2 combines with J gene TRBJ1-6; D may be TRBD1 (6 bases). With 6 bases removed from V and 5 bases from J, the gap between germline ends came to 8 bases. Germline-derived CDR1 and CDR2 are WSHSY and SAAADI. The CDR3 runs to 13 residues.